This TCR beta chain was profiled in a study of T cell responses to AZD1222 COVID-19 vaccine. For the study at large: Timing groups of about 4 and about 12 weeks for second doses were pooled. Study-wide points: Spike-spanning, vaccine-associated CD4 TCRs were dominant at 160-218 and 743-854.

Method: immunoSEQ multiplex PCR; TCRdb's copy keeps in-frame clones and lacks some. The table records 85,000 to 120,000 clones, 84% of them present only once. A word on this clone: Its target is unknown.

Sequencing used peripheral blood, obtained on day 0 of AZD1222 vaccination. The source of this sequence is an adult in good health.

The CDR3 spells CASTGTGSYEQYF. The CDR3 DNA reads as TGTGCCAGCACCGGGACTGGATCCTACGAGCAGTACTTC. The chain links TRBV27 to TRBJ2-7, with D maybe TRBD2 (6 bases). This CDR3 has 13 residues. V lost 7 bases and J 1 base, leaving 11 bases between the germline ends. Per germline, CDR1 MNHEY and CDR2 SMNVEV (reference sequence).